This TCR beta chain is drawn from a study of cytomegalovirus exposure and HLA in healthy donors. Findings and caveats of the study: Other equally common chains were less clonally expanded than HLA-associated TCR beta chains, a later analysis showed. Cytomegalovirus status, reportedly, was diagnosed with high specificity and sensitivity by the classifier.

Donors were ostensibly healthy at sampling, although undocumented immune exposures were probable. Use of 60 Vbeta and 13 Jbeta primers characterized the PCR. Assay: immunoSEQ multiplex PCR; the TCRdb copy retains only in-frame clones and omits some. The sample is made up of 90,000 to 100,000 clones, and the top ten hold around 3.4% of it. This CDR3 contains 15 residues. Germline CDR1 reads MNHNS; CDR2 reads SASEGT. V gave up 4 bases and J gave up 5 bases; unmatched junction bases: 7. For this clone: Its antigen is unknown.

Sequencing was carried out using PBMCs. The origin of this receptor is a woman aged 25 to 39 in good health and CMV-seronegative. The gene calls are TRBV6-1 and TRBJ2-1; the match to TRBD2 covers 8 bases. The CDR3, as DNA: TGTGCCAGCAGTGTCGGACTAGCTTACGACAATGAGCAGTTCTTC. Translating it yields CASSVGLAYDNEQFF.